Each of the 11 T cell receptor beta chains below was sequenced from the same sample in a study of T cell responses to AZD1222 COVID-19 vaccine. Profiled with immunoSEQ multiplex PCR; TCRdb holds only in-frame clones, not every one. In the table there are about 92,000 clones, approximately 87% of which are singletons. The material was peripheral blood, obtained on day 0 of AZD1222 vaccination. These TCRs come from an adult in good health.

This rearrangement joins TRBV6-1 to TRBJ1-5; tentatively, D is TRBD1 (5 bases). Trimming stripped 1 base from V and 7 bases from J, with 14 bases between. This CDR3 region has 15 residues. The germline gives CDR1 MNHNS, CDR2 SASEGT. The CDR3 coding sequence is TGTGCCAGCAGTGAAGGGCAGGGAGGAAGCCAGCCCCAGCATTTT. Its translation: CASSEGQGGSQPQHF.

This chain uses TRBV19 with TRBJ2-4, with D possibly TRBD1 on 5 matching bases. V was pared by 6 bases and J by 0 bases, with 9 bases between. The CDR3 sequence is 14 residues long. Germline loops: CDR1 LNHDA, CDR2 SQIVND (reference sequence). For the CDR3, the DNA is TGTGCCAGTAGCACAGGAATAGCCAAAAACATTCAGTACTTC. Protein sequence: CASSTGIAKNIQYF.

The chain carries TRBV6-2 or TRBV6-3 and TRBJ2-1; 9 bases agree with TRBD2. Germline-derived CDR1 and CDR2 are MNHEY and SVGEGT. Trimming at V came to 5 bases and at J to 2 bases, leaving 13 bases not matched to a gene. The length of the CDR3 is 18 residues. In nucleotides, the CDR3 is TGTGCCAGCAGTCACCAGATCCTAGCGGGGTTACCCTACAATGAGCAGTTCTTC. It yields the protein CASSHQILAGLPYNEQFF.

This clone has a single count. The chain carries TRBV28 and TRBJ2-3; TRBD2 agrees at 10 bases. After removal of 4 bases from V and 6 bases from J, the junction contained 10 bases not matched to a gene. Germline-derived CDR1 and CDR2 are MDHEN and SYDVKM. The CDR3 length is 16 residues. The CDR3 nucleotides are TGTGCCAGCAGTTCTCAAATCGCTAGCGGGAGTGATACGCAGTATTTT. This translates into CASSSQIASGSDTQYF.

The rearrangement joins TRBV10-3 to TRBJ2-3; D remains unclear. The ends were cut back, 3 bases at V and 7 bases at J, with 17 bases in the middle. Per the germline V gene, CDR1 is ENHRY and CDR2 is SYGVKD. The CDR3 extends over 15 amino acids. CDR3 DNA sequence: TGTGCCATCAGTGAAGTAAACAGCGTACTTAATACGCAGTATTTT. Its protein product is CAISEVNSVLNTQYF.

V and J are TRBV1 and TRBJ2-2; the table assigns TRBD2, which was not confirmed against the DNA. TRBV1 is recorded as a pseudogene. The CDR3 covers 18 residues. The CDR3 sequence is CTSSQVTLSGSDTGELFF. DNA for the CDR3: TGCACCAGCAGCCAAGTAACCCTTAGCGGGAGCGACACCGGGGAGCTGTTTTTT.

The count of this clone is one. The rearrangement links TRBV20-1 to TRBJ1-2, with D perhaps TRBD1 (5 bases). The CDR3 contains 13 residues. Deletions cut 3 bases from V and 3 bases from J, with 11 bases between. CDR1 is DFQATT, CDR2 SNEGSKA, per germline (reference sequence). CDR3 region: CSASFGADYGYTF. The CDR3 DNA reads as TGCAGTGCTAGTTTTGGGGCTGACTATGGCTACACCTTC.

This clone appeared once. J is TRBJ2-7 and V is TRBV29-1; D possibly matches TRBD1 or TRBD2 (6 bases each). V was trimmed by 5 bases and J by 3 bases, leaving 14 bases between them. This CDR3 comprises 13 residues. The germline CDR1 and CDR2 sequences are SQVTM and ANQGSEA. CDR3 in DNA: TGCAGCGTTAAGCTGGGGGGCGACTACGAGCAGTACTTC. This translates into CSVKLGGDYEQYF.

The J gene is TRBJ2-1, the V gene TRBV18; no clear D gene. Germline CDR1 reads KGHSH; CDR2 reads LQKENI. The CDR3 has 13 amino acids. V was trimmed by 3 bases and J by 5 bases, leaving 8 bases between them. The CDR3 reads CASSPRQNNEQFF. The CDR3 nucleotides are TGTGCCAGCTCACCGAGGCAGAACAATGAGCAGTTCTTC.

The rearrangement uses TRBV7-9 and TRBJ2-7; 11 positions agree with TRBD2. The CDR3 totals 15 residues. V lost 5 bases to trimming and J lost 2 bases; unmatched junction nucleotides: 5. The germline V gene has CDR1 SEHNR and CDR2 FQNEAQ (reference sequence). Here the CDR3 DNA reads TGTGCCAGCAGCACGACTAGCGGGATTACCTACGAGCAGTACTTC. Its protein is CASSTTSGITYEQYF.

This chain uses TRBV29-1 with TRBJ1-1; TRBD1 agrees at 9 bases. J was trimmed by 4 bases and V by 8 bases; bases with no gene match: 5. This CDR3 has 12 amino acids. Per germline, CDR1 SQVTM and CDR2 ANQGSEA. For the CDR3, the DNA is TGCAGCTCCGGGACAGGGAGCACTGAAGCTTTCTTT. Translating it yields CSSGTGSTEAFF.